The TCR beta chain under discussion was sequenced for a study of shared clonotypes between healthy human individuals. Whole-study findings and limits: Clonotype sharing among donors likely depends on sequencing depth.

Data came from immunoSEQ multiplex PCR; TCRdb stores just in-frame clones and leaves some out. This table holds approximately 1,500,000 clones, roughly 96% found once. This clone was picked up one time. Its antigen is currently unknown. Sequencing was done on a sample of naive CD4+ T cells sorted from blood. Subset noted: CD45RA+ positively selected. The clonotype originates from a man aged 25-45 years in good health.

CDR3 in DNA: TGTGCCAGCAGTTCCCGTCTAGCGGGAGTGGTGGAGACCCAGTACTTC. Protein product: CASSSRLAGVVETQYF. The gene calls are TRBV28 and TRBJ2-5, with TRBD2 identical over 10 bases. The CDR3 has 16 amino acids. Per germline, CDR1 MDHEN and CDR2 SYDVKM. V shed 4 bases and J 5 bases; nucleotides not matched to a gene: 10.